This passage covers 4 T cell receptor beta chains from one sample sequenced in a study of cytomegalovirus exposure and HLA in healthy donors. PCR amplification relied on 60 Vbeta primers (plus 13 Jbeta primers). Sequenced by immunoSEQ multiplex PCR; TCRdb stores in-frame clones only, minus some. Of under 150,000 clones listed, approximately 80% are singletons. The sample taken for sequencing was PBMCs. The source of these receptors is a woman in her 40s in good health and CMV-seronegative.

J is TRBJ1-2 and V is TRBV7-9; a weak D match, TRBD1 (5 bases). V gave up 5 bases and J gave up 3 bases, with 13 bases separating them. The CDR3 spans 14 residues. Germline CDR1 reads SEHNR; CDR2 reads FQNEAQ (reference sequence). CDR3 loop: CASSRLTDDYGYTF. CDR3 DNA sequence: TGTGCCAGCAGCCGCTTGACAGATGACTATGGCTACACCTTC.

The chain joins TRBV5-1 to TRBJ2-5, with 9 bases matching TRBD2. From germline, CDR1 is SGHRS and CDR2 YFSETQ. This CDR3 has 15 residues. After removal of 4 bases from V and 1 base from J, the junction contained 5 bases not matched to a gene. The CDR3 loop is CASSTVAGVQETQYF. The CDR3 DNA is TGCGCCAGCAGCACGGTAGCGGGAGTCCAAGAGACCCAGTACTTC.

The count of this clone is one. This sequence joins TRBV28 and TRBJ2-5, with D hard to call. The CDR3 is 14 residues long. V dropped 3 bases and J dropped 0 bases, with 8 bases sitting between them. Looked up from germline, CDR1 is MDHEN and CDR2 is SYDVKM. DNA for the CDR3: TGTGCCAGCAGTTTTCAGGCTCACCAAGAGACCCAGTACTTC. Its translation: CASSFQAHQETQYF.

This chain uses TRBV19 with TRBJ1-1; D remains unclear. CDR1 LNHDA and CDR2 SQIVND come from the germline V gene (reference sequence). The V gene lost 5 bases and the J gene lost 7 bases, with 14 bases spanning the gap. The CDR3 totals 13 residues. The CDR3, as DNA: TGTGCCAGTAGTGCCTCAGTTACCGTTGAAGCTTTCTTT. Protein product: CASSASVTVEAFF.